Below, 2 T cell receptor beta chains from the same sample are listed, as sequenced in a study of T-cell reconstitution after alpha-beta-depleted transplantation in children. As it was prepared, the TCRbeta library received unique molecular identifiers. TCRdb fed the PCR reads into MiXCR, producing one record per CDR3 protein. The data contain 500,000 to 600,000 distinct CDR3 sequences, 27% of them singletons. The sample here was PBMCs, taken before TCRalphabeta/CD19-depleted stem cell transplant. The receptor set was obtained from a boy under two years old with Wiskott-Aldrich syndrome, due to receive a stem cell transplant.

This clonotype was found a few times. V and J are TRBV4-1 and TRBJ1-4; possibly TRBD1 for D (6 bases). Germline-derived CDR1 and CDR2 are MGHRA and YSYEKL. The CDR3 totals 16 residues. V was shortened by 2 bases and J by 14 bases, with 24 bases between the two germline ends. The CDR3 is CASSQTAEGGGSKLFF. The CDR3 DNA follows: TGCGCCAGCAGCCAAACCGCCGAGGGGGGAGGATCAAAGCTGTTTTTT.

In this sample, this clonotype turned up a few times. The chain recombines TRBV27 with TRBJ2-1; TRBD2 agrees at 11 bases. CDR1 MNHEY and CDR2 SMNVEV come from the germline V gene (reference sequence). Trimming took 3 bases from V and 10 from J; bases not matched to a gene: 23. CDR3 length: 20 residues. The CDR3, as DNA: TGTGCCAGCAGTTTTTTGACTCGAAGGGGACTAGCGGATATCACAAAGGAGCAGTTCTTC. Residues: CASSFLTRRGLADITKEQFF.